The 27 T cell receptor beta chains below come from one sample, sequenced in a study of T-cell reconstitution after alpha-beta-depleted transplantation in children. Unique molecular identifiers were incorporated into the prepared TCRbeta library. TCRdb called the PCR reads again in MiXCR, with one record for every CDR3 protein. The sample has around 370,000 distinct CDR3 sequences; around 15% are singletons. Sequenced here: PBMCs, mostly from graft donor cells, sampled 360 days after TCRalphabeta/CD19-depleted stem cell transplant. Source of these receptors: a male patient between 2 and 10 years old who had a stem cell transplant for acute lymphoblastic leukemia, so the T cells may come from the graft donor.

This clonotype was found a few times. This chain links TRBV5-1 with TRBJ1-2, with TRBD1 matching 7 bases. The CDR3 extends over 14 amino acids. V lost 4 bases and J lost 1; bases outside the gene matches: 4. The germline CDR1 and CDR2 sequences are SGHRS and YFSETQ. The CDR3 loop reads CASSGGGLNYGYTF. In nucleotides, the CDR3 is TGCGCCAGCAGCGGAGGGGGCCTTAACTATGGCTACACCTTC.

CDR3 sequence (DNA): TGCGCCAGCAGCCAAATTCCGGGACTCGCTACCTACGAGCAGTACTTC. Its translation is CASSQIPGLATYEQYF. The rearrangement uses TRBV4-1 and TRBJ2-7, with a weak D call TRBD2 (6 bases). The CDR3 length is 16 residues. Trimming stripped 2 bases from V and 2 bases from J, with 16 bases between. Germline CDR1 is MGHRA and CDR2 is YSYEKL.

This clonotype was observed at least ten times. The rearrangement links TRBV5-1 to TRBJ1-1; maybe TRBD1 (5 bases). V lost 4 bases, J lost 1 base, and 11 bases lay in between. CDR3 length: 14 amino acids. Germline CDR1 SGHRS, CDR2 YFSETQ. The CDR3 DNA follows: TGCGCCAGCAGCATTTCAGGGACGAACACTGAAGCTTTCTTT. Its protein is CASSISGTNTEAFF.

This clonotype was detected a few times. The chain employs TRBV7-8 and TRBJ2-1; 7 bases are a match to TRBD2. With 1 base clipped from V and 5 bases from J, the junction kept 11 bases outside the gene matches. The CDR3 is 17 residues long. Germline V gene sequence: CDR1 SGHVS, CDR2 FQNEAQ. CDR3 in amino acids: CASSLGPWGGRDNEQFF. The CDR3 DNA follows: TGTGCCAGCAGCTTAGGGCCCTGGGGCGGGAGAGACAATGAGCAGTTCTTC.

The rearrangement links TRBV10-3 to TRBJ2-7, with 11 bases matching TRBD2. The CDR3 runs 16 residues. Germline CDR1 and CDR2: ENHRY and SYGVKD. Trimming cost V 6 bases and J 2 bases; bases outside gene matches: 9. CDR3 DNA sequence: TGTGCCATCAGCCCCGGGCTAGCGGGAGGAGCCTACGAGCAGTACTTC. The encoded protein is CAISPGLAGGAYEQYF.

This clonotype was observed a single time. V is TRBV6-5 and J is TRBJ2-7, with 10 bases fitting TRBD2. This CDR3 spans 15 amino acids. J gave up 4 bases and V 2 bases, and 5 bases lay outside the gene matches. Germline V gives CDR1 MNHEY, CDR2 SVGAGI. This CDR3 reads CASSYRSGRGYEQYF. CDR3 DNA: TGTGCCAGCAGTTACAGAAGCGGGAGGGGTTACGAGCAGTACTTC.

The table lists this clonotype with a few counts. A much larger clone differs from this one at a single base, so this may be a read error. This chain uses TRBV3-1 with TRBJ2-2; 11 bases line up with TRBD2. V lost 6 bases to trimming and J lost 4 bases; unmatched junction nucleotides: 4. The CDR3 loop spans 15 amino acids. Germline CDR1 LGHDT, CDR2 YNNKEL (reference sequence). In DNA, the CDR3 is TGTGCCAGCAGTATAGCGGGAGGGGGCACCGGGGAGCTGTTTTTT. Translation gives CASSIAGGGTGELFF.

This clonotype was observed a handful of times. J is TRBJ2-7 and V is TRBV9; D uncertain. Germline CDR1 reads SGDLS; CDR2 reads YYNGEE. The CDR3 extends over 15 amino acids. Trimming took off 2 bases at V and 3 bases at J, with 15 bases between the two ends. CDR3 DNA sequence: TGTGCCAGCAGCGTGGAGACGGGTCCCAACTACGAGCAGTACTTC. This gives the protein CASSVETGPNYEQYF.

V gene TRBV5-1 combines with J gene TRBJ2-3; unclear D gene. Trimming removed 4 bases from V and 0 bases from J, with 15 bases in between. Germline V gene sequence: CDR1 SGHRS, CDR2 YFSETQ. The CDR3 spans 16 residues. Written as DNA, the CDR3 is TGCGCCAGCAGCCGAAAATGGACCACTAGCACAGATACGCAGTATTTT. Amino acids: CASSRKWTTSTDTQYF.

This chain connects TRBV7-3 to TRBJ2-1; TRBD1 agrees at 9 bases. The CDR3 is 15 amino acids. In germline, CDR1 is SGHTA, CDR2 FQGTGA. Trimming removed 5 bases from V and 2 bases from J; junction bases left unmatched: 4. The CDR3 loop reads CASSVDRGAYNEQFF. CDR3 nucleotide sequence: TGTGCCAGCAGCGTCGACAGGGGGGCCTACAATGAGCAGTTCTTC.

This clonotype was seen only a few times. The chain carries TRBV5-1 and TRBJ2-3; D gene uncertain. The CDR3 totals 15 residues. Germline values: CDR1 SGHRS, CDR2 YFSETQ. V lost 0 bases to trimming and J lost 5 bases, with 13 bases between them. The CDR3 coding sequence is TGCGCCAGCAGCTTGGAGAGGCCCCAATTAGATACGCAGTATTTT. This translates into CASSLERPQLDTQYF.

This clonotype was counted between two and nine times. The CDR3, as DNA: TGTGCCAGCAGTTTTCCTTCCGACGCCTCCTACAATGAGCAGTTCTTC. Translating it yields CASSFPSDASYNEQFF. V usage is TRBV12-3 or TRBV12-4 and J usage is TRBJ2-1; D gene uncertain. The length of the CDR3 is 16 residues. V was cut by 3 bases and J by 0 bases, with 12 bases left in between.

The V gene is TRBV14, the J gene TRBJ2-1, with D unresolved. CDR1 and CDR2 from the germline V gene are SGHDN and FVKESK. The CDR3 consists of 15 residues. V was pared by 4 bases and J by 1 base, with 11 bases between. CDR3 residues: CASSRRSRSYNEQFF. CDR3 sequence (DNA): TGTGCCAGCAGCCGTCGGAGCAGGTCCTACAATGAGCAGTTCTTC. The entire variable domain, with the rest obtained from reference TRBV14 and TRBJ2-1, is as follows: EAGVTQFPSHSVIEKGQTVTLRCDPISGHDNLYWYRRVMGKEIKFLLHFVKESKQDESGMPNNRFLAERTGGTYSTLKVQPAELEDSGVYFCASSRRSRSYNEQFFGPGTRLTVL.

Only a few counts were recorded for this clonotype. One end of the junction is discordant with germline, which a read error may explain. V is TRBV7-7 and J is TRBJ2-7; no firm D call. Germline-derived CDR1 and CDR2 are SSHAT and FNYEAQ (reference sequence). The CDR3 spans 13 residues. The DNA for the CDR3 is TGTGCTAGCAGCTTTAACATTGACTACGAGCAGTACTTC. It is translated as CASSFNIDYEQYF.

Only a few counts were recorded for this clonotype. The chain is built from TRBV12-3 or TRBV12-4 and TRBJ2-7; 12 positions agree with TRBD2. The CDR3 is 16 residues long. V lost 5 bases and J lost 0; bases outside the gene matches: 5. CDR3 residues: CASSPLAGGSSYEQYF. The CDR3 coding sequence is TGTGCCAGCAGTCCGCTAGCGGGAGGGAGCTCCTACGAGCAGTACTTC.

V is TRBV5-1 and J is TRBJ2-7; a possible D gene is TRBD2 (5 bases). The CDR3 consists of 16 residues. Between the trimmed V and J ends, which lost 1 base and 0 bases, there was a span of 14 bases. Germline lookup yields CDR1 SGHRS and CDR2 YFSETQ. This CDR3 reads CASSLSEEQISYEQYF. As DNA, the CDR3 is TGCGCCAGCAGCTTGTCGGAGGAGCAAATCTCCTACGAGCAGTACTTC. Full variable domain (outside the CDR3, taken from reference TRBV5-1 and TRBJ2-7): KAGVTQTPRYLIKTRGQQVTLSCSPISGHRSVSWYQQTPGQGLQFLFEYFSETQRNKGNFPGRFSGRQFSNSRSEMNVSTLELGDSALYLCASSLSEEQISYEQYFGPGTRLTVT.

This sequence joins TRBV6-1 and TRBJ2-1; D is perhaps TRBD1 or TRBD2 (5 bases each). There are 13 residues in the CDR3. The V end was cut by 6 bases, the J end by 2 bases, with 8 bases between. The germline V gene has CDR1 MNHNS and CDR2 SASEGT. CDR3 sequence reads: CASRGDAYNEQFF. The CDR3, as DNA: TGTGCCAGCAGGGGGGATGCCTACAATGAGCAGTTCTTC.

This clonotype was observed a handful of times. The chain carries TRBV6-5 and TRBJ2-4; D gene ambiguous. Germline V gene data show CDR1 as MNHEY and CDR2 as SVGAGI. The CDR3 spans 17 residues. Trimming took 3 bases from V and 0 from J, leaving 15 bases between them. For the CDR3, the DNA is TGTGCCAGCAGTTATCTGGCCGACAAAACAGCCAAAAACATTCAGTACTTC. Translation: CASSYLADKTAKNIQYF.

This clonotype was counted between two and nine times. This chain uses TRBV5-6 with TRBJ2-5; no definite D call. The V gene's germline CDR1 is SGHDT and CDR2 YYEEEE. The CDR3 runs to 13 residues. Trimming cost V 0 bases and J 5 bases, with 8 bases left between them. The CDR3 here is CASSLGAMETQYF. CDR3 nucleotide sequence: TGTGCCAGCAGCTTGGGTGCGATGGAGACCCAGTACTTC. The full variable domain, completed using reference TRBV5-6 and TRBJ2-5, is DAGVTQSPTHLIKTRGQQVTLRCSPKSGHDTVSWYQQALGQGPQFIFQYYEEEERQRGNFPDRFSGHQFPNYSSELNVNALLLGDSALYLCASSLGAMETQYFGPGTRLLVL.

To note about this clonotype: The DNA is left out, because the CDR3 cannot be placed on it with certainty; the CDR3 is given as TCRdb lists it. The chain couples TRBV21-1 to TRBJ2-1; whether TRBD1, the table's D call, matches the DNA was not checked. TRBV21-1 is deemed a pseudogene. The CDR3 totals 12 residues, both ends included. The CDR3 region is CASSKVGQGAFF.

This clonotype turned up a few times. The CDR3 DNA reads as TGTGCCAGCAGCCAGGGGTCCCATAACTATGGCTACACCTTC. Amino acids: CASSQGSHNYGYTF. The chain employs TRBV5-5 and TRBJ1-2; a possible D gene is TRBD1 (6 bases). Trimming took 4 bases from V and 1 from J, leaving 11 bases between them. CDR1 SGHKS and CDR2 YYEKEE come from the germline V gene (reference sequence). CDR3 size: 14 residues.

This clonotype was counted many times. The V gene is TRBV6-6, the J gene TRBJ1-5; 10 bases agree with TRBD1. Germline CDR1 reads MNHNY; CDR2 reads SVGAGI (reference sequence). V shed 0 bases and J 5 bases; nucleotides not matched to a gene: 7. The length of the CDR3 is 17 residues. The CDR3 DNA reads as TGTGCCAGCAGTTACTCTATCCGGACAGGGGGGCATCAGCCCCAGCATTTT. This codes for CASSYSIRTGGHQPQHF.

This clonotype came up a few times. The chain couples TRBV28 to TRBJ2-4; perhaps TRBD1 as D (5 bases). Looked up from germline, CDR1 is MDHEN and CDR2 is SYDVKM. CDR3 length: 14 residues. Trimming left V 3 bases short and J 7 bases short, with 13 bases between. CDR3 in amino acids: CASSFRQGWNIQYF. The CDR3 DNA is TGTGCCAGCAGTTTCCGGCAGGGATGGAACATTCAGTACTTC.

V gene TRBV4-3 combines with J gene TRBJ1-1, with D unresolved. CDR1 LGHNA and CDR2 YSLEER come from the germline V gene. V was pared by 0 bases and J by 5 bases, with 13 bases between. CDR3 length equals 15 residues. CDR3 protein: CASSQEVLAATEAFF. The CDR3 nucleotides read TGCGCCAGCAGCCAAGAGGTTTTAGCGGCTACTGAAGCTTTCTTT.

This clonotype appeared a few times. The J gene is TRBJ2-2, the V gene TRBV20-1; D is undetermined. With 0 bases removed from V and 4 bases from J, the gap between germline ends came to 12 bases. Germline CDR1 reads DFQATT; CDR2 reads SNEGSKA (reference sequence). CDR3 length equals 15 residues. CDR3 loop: CSARDGQTGTGELFF. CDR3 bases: TGCAGTGCTAGAGATGGTCAAACGGGCACCGGGGAGCTGTTTTTT.

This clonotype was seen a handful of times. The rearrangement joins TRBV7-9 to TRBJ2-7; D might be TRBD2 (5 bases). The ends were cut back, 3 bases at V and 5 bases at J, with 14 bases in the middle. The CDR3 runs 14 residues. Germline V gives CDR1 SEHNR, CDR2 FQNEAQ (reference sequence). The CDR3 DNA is TGTGCCAGCAGCTTCTCTTCGGGGTCCCACGAGCAGTACTTC. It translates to CASSFSSGSHEQYF.

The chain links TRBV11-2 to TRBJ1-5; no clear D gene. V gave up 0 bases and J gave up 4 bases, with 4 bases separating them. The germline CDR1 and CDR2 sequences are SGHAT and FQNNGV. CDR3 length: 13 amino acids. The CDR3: CASSLDVNQPQHF. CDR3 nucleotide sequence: TGTGCCAGCAGCTTAGATGTGAATCAGCCCCAGCATTTT.